This T cell receptor beta chain came from a study of vaccination and CD4 T cells after COVID-19 (dated by TCRdb to between 2021 and 2022). Regarding the complete study: The convalescent cohort included six males and four females, with two Hispanic individuals, seven Caucasians, two Asians and one multiracial person. The spike-specific CD4+ TCR repertoire was compared before and after mRNA vaccination in approximately 9 COVID-19 convalescent patients and a handful of infection-naive healthy vaccine recipients. Control cultures used a CEFX viral epitope pool as positive control, an HIV-1 Nef peptide pool as negative control, or no peptide. Post-vaccine blood samples were taken a median of around 70 days after the second vaccine dose, with a range of roughly 13 to 250 days. Participants received two doses of either the Pfizer-BioNTech BNT162b2 vaccine (n=8) or the Moderna mRNA-1273 vaccine (n=2). The cultures were stimulated with overlapping spike peptide pools from SARS-CoV-2 and from the common cold coronaviruses HCoV-NL63, HCoV-OC43 and HCoV-229E. Post-COVID blood samples from convalescent patients were collected a median of approximately 93 days after diagnosis, with a range of about 35 to 161 days.

Libraries were built with PCR. At the Johns Hopkins FTIC core, DNA from the cultured CD4+ T cells underwent TCR sequencing with the Oncomine TCR Beta short-read assay. The QIAamp micro DNA kit was used to extract genomic DNA from the cultured CD4+ T cells. Oncomine TCR Beta libraries from cultured CD4+ T cells were pooled with unique dual indexes and sequenced on an Illumina iSeq 100. In the source study's methods: Non-productive sequences were removed, and CDR3s not starting with C, not ending with F or W, or shorter than 7 amino acids were discarded. Antigen-specific clonotypes were identified using the MANAFEST web application through comparison of peptide-stimulated wells with reference and other culture wells. An FDR below 0.05, an odds ratio above 5, and a productive frequency above 0.1% in at least two of three replicate wells were required for clones to be considered positive. A clonotype was classed as cross-reactive if the clonotype showed significant expansion both in SARS-CoV-2 spike wells and in at least one common cold coronavirus spike condition. Using R version 3.6.1, CDR3 homology was evaluated through Levenshtein distances (stringdist) along with unrooted phylogenetic trees (ape). TCRdb reworked the public reads: Q25 trimming with fastp, MiXCR clone assembly, productive beta chains retained. Each record represents a unique CDR3 protein, reported with the most common genes and DNA among its rows. The V and J calls, along with clone size, are taken from TCRdb and not from the paper's own processing. The sample data list about 13,000 distinct CDR3 sequences, and about 25% of these were observed just once. Of the sample, about 31% is held by the ten largest clones.

Comment on this clonotype: The target of this receptor is not known. No base quality values were provided; no much bigger clone lies one nucleotide off.

The sample's treatment or condition label, decoded: approximately nine-day PBMC culture with coronavirus spike peptide pools or control peptides (ViraFEST assay). The ViraFEST assay was used in the study, in which antigen-specific T cells were expanded with peptide pools and expanded clonotypes were subsequently identified by TCR sequencing. The absence of prior SARS-CoV-2 infection in healthy vaccine recipients was confirmed by negative nucleocapsid antibody tests before and after vaccination. PBMCs were cultured at about 2 million per well in IMDM supplemented with about 5% human AB serum and 8.5 to 10 IU/ml IL-2, with around 10 ug/ml peptide pools added. On days 3 and 7, half of the culture medium was replaced with fresh IL-2-containing medium. After approximately 11 days of culture, CD4+ T cells were isolated by negative selection with the EasySep CD4+ T cell isolation kit. Ficoll-Paque Plus gradient centrifugation was used to isolate PBMCs from whole blood, and the isolated PBMCs were then either used fresh or cryopreserved at -140C. Each culture condition was generally run in triplicate wells.

What the study reported, not specific to this receptor: Among convalescent patients, a median around 89% of the SARS-CoV-2-reactive clones seen after vaccination appeared only after vaccination, which suggests priming specific to the vaccine. An increase in the median number of SARS-CoV-2-reactive clonotypes from more than 20 after infection to roughly 36 after vaccination was observed, but the change was not found to be significant. In convalescent patients, nearly all vaccine-specific clones (304 of 307) were found to be mono-reactive for SARS-CoV-2 spike rather than cross-reactive with common cold coronaviruses. Relatively few convalescent patients were included in the study, and early timepoints after natural infection were not analyzed.

Sample: CD4+ T cells from blood, cultured in vitro, taken before SARS-CoV-2 vaccination. The sequence derives from a human donor who received a COVID-19 vaccine.

The CDR3 protein is CASSPLGQGNSPLHF. The DNA reads TGTGCCAGCTCACCACTGGGACAGGGGAATTCACCCCTCCACTTT. The V and J genes are TRBV18 and TRBJ1-6, and 10 bases in between align with TRBD1. Spanning cysteine to phenylalanine, the CDR3 consists of 15 amino acids. The CDR3 DNA has 45 bases and is translated from base 1. CDR1 and CDR2 are drawn from the germline V gene: KGHSH, LQKENI. For this chain, trimming is 1 base at the V end and 7 bases at the J end, and the number of junction bases without a gene match is 1.